This T cell receptor (beta chain) emerged from a study of cytomegalovirus exposure and HLA in healthy donors. Study results and caveats: Most TCRs appeared rarely, but some public TCRs recurred in many donors. Only CMV serostatus was available as immune exposure information. A link between a missense DCLRE1C variant and TCR beta V- and J-gene trimming emerged from a later analysis. The classifier, whose performance was assessed in both the original and validation cohorts, reportedly diagnosed cytomegalovirus status with high specificity and sensitivity.

Germline lookup yields CDR1 SNHLY and CDR2 FYNNEI. The CDR3 loop spans 12 amino acids. V was shortened by 9 bases and J by 1 base, with 9 bases between the two germline ends. About this clone: Its antigen is undetermined.

The PCR ran on 60 Vbeta and 13 Jbeta primers. Data came from immunoSEQ multiplex PCR; TCRdb stores just in-frame clones and leaves some out. The table has approximately 85,000 clones, roughly three quarters seen once. J is TRBJ1-1 and V is TRBV2, with a weak D call TRBD1 (6 bases). The sequencing input was PBMCs. This receptor was obtained from a woman aged 50 to 60 in good health and CMV-seropositive. CDR3 in DNA: TGTGCCAGGACAGGCTCGAACACTGAAGCTTTCTTT. It yields the protein CARTGSNTEAFF.